Listed here are 8 T cell receptor beta chains from one sample, sequenced in a study of blood T cell repertoires in COVID-19. The table came from immunoSEQ multiplex PCR; TCRdb's copy has only in-frame clones and leaves some out. Among some 56,000 clones listed, around 84% were seen once. The source material was peripheral blood. These receptors originate from a woman aged 80 or older with acute or convalescent COVID-19.

The V call is TRBV19, the J call TRBJ1-3, with D unresolved. With 6 bases removed from V and 4 bases from J, the gap between germline ends came to 13 bases. Germline-derived CDR1 and CDR2 are LNHDA and SQIVND (reference sequence). The CDR3 loop spans 14 amino acids. The CDR3: CASRVRGNGNTIYF. In nucleotides, the CDR3 is TGTGCCAGTAGGGTTAGAGGGAACGGAAACACCATATATTTT. Complete variable domain (other parts from reference TRBV19 and TRBJ1-3): DGGITQSPKYLFRKEGQNVTLSCEQNLNHDAMYWYRQDPGQGLRLIYYSQIVNDFQKGDIAEGYSVSREKKESFPLTVTSAQKNPTAFYLCASRVRGNGNTIYFGEGSWLTVV.

The chain recombines TRBV30 with TRBJ2-5, with 8 bases aligning to TRBD2. The CDR3 sequence is 14 residues long. The V and J ends lost 0 bases and 7 bases, in that order; junction bases with no gene match: 7. Germline-derived CDR1 and CDR2 are GTSNPN and SVGIG (reference sequence). DNA for the CDR3: TGTGCCTGGAGTGTCCGGGGGGGCCGCGGGACCCAGTACTTC. Amino acid sequence: CAWSVRGGRGTQYF.

This sequence joins TRBV2 and TRBJ1-2; the D gene is possibly TRBD1 (5 bases). The germline CDR1 and CDR2 sequences are SNHLY and FYNNEI. The V gene lost 6 bases and the J gene lost 10 bases, with 15 bases spanning the gap. The CDR3 runs 12 residues. The CDR3 sequence: CASRGEERTYTF. The CDR3 region has the DNA TGTGCCAGCAGAGGGGAGGAAAGAACCTACACCTTC.

This clone was detected only once. The J gene is TRBJ2-7, the V gene TRBV27, with TRBD1 matching over 8 bases. The CDR3 has 15 residues. The V gene's germline CDR1 is MNHEY and CDR2 SMNVEV (reference sequence). After removal of 5 bases from V and 0 bases from J, the junction contained 6 bases not matched to a gene. The CDR3 region is CASSPYDRGSYEQYF. For the CDR3, the DNA is TGTGCCAGCAGTCCCTACGACAGGGGCTCCTACGAGCAGTACTTC.

The chain combines TRBV19 with TRBJ2-3; the D is unclear. The CDR3 runs 14 residues. Germline CDR1 and CDR2: LNHDA and SQIVND (reference sequence). V lost 4 bases and J 1 base, leaving 9 bases between the germline ends. The CDR3 loop is CASSTDWRTDTQYF. Here the CDR3 DNA reads TGTGCCAGTAGTACCGACTGGCGCACAGATACGCAGTATTTT.

The gene calls are TRBV6-5 and TRBJ1-4; D is perhaps TRBD1 (6 bases). Germline V gene lookup returns CDR1 MNHEY and CDR2 SVGAGI. This CDR3 is built from 14 residues. The V gene lost 8 bases and the J gene lost 1 base, with 11 bases spanning the gap. The CDR3 region has the DNA TGTGCCAGCGAGAGGGACAAAACTAATGAAAAACTGTTTTTT. It translates to CASERDKTNEKLFF.

This clone was seen only a few times. The chain uses TRBV6-5 and TRBJ2-2; TRBD2 is a possible D gene (5 bases). Germline V gives CDR1 MNHEY, CDR2 SVGAGI. V lost 2 bases and J 4 bases, leaving 11 bases between the germline ends. The CDR3 is made up of 15 amino acids. The CDR3 coding sequence is TGTGCCAGCAGTTACGCTAGCTCGGGCACCGGGGAGCTGTTTTTT. Translation gives CASSYASSGTGELFF.

The chain links TRBV27 to TRBJ2-1; unclear D gene. The V gene's germline CDR1 is MNHEY and CDR2 SMNVEV (reference sequence). V shed 3 bases and J shed 4 bases, with 7 bases lying between them. CDR3 length: 13 amino acids. CDR3 region: CASSLGIYNEQFF. CDR3 nucleotides: TGTGCCAGCAGTTTGGGCATATACAATGAGCAGTTCTTC.